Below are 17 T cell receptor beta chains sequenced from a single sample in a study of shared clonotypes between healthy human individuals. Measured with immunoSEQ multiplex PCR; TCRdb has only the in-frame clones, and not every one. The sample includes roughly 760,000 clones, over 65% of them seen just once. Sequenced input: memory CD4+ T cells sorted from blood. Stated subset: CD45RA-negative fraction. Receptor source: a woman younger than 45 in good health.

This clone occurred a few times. The CDR3 nucleotides are TGCGCCAGCAGTGCCGGACAGGGGAACACTGAAGCTTTCTTT. Translated: CASSAGQGNTEAFF. The rearrangement uses TRBV10-1 and TRBJ1-1; 8 nucleotides match TRBD1. This CDR3 comprises 14 residues. V shed 4 bases, J shed 1 base, and the junction held 2 bases outside the gene matches. Germline lookup yields CDR1 WNHNN and CDR2 SYGVQD (reference sequence).

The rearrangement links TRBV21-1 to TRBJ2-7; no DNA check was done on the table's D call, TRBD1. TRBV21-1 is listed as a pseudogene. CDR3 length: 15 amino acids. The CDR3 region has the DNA TGTGCCAGCAGCAAAGCGGGGACAGTTTCCTACGAGCAGTACTTC. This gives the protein CASSKAGTVSYEQYF.

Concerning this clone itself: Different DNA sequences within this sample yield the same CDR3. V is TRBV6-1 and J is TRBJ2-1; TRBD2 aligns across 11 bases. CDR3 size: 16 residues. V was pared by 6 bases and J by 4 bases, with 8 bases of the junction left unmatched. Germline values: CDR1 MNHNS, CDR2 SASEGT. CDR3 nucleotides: TGTGCCAGCAGCGAACTGGGACTAGCGGCGTACAATGAGCAGTTCTTC. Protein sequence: CASSELGLAAYNEQFF.

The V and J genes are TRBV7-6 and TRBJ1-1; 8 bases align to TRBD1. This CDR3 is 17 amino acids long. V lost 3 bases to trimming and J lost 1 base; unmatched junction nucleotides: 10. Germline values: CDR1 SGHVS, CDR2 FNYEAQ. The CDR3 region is CASSFNRTGYRNTEAFF. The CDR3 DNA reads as TGTGCCAGCAGCTTCAATAGGACAGGGTATCGGAACACTGAAGCTTTCTTT.

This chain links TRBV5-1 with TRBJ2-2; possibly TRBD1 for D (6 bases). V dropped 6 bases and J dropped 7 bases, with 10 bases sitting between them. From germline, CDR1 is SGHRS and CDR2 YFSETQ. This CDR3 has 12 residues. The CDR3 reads CASNGQFGELFF. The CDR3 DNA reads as TGCGCCAGCAACGGACAGTTCGGGGAGCTGTTTTTT.

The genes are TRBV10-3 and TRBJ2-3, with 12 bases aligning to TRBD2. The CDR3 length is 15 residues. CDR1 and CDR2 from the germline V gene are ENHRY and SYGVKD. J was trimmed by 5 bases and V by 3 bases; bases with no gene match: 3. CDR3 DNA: TGTGCCATCAGTGAACTAGCGGGAGGAGGAGATACGCAGTATTTT. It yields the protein CAISELAGGGDTQYF.

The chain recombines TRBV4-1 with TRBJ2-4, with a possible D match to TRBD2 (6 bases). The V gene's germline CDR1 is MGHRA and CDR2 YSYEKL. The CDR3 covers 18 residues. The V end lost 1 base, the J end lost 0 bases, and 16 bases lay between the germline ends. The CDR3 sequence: CASSQGRGGGLAKNIQYF. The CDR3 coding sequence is TGCGCCAGCAGCCAAGGGCGGGGCGGAGGGTTAGCCAAAAACATTCAGTACTTC.

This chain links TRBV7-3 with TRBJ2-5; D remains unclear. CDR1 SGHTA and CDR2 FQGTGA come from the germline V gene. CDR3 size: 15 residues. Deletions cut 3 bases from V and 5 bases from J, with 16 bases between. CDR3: CASSLNGYPVETQYF. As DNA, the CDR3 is TGTGCCAGCAGCTTGAACGGCTACCCGGTCGAGACCCAGTACTTC.

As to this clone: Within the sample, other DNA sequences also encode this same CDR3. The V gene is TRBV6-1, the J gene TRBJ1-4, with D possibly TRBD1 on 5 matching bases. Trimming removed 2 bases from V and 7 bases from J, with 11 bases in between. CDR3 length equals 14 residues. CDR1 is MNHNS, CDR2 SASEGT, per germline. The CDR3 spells CASSERRGGEKLFF. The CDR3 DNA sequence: TGTGCCAGCAGTGAAAGGAGGGGAGGTGAAAAACTGTTTTTT.

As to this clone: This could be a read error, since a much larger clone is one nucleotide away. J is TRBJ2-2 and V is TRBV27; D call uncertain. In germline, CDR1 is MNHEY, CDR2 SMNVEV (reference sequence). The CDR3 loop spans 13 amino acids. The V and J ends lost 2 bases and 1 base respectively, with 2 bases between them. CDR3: CASSLGNTGELFF. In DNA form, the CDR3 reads TGTGCCAGCAGTTTAGGGAACACCGGGGAGCTGTTTTTT.

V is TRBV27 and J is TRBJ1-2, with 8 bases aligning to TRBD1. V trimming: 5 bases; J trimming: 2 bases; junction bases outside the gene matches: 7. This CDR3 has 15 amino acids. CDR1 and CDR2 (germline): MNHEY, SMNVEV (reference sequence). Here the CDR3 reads CASSPQDRVNYGYTF. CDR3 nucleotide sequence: TGTGCCAGCAGTCCCCAGGACAGGGTGAACTATGGCTACACCTTC.

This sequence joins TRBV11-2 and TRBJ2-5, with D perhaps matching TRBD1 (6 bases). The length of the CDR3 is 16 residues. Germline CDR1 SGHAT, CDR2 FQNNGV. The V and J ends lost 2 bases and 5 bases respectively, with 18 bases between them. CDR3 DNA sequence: TGTGCCAGCAGCTTATCAGGGTCAGGGGCTGGGGAGACCCAGTACTTC. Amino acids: CASSLSGSGAGETQYF.

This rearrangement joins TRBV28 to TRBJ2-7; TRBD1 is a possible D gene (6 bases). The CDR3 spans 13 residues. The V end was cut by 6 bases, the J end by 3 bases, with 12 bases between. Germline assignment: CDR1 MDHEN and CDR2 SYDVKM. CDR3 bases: TGTGCCAGCAGGATATCGGACAGCTACGAGCAGTACTTC. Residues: CASRISDSYEQYF.

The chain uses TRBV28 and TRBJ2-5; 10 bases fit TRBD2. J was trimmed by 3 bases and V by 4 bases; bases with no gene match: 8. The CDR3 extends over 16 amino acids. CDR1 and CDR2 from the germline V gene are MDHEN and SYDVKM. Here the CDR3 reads CASSSHPGLAEETQYF. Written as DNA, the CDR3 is TGTGCCAGCAGTTCCCACCCAGGACTAGCGGAAGAGACCCAGTACTTC.

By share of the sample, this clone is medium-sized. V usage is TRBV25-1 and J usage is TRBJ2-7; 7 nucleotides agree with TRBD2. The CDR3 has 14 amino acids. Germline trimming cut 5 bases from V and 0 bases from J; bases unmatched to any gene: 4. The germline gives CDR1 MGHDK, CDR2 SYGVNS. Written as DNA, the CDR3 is TGTGCCAGCAGTAGAGCGGGGAGCTCCTACGAGCAGTACTTC. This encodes CASSRAGSSYEQYF.

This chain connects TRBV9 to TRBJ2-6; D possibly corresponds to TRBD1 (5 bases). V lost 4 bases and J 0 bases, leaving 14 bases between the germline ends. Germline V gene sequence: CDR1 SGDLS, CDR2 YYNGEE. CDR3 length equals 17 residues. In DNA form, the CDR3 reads TGTGCCAGCAGCCTAGACAGCTTCAGCTCTGGGGCCAACGTCCTGACTTTC. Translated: CASSLDSFSSGANVLTF.

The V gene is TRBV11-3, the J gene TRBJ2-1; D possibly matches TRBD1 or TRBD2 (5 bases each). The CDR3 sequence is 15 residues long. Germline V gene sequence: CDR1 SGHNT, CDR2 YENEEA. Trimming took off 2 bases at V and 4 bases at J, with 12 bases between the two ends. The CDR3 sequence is CASSLRGDGYNEQFF. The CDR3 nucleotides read TGTGCCAGCAGCTTACGAGGGGATGGGTACAATGAGCAGTTCTTC. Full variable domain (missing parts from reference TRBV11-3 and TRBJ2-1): EAGVVQSPRYKIIEKKQPVAFWCNPISGHNTLYWYLQNLGQGPELLIRYENEEAVDDSQLPKDRFSAERLKGVDSTLKIQPAELGDSAVYLCASSLRGDGYNEQFFGPGTRLTVL.